This TCR beta chain was observed in a study of T cell clonotyping in hematopoietic cell transplantation. Findings and caveats of the study: Pathologically expanded recipient clonotypes increased progressively from day 30 to day 180 as diversity fell. Few recipient clonotypes overlapped donors; over 95% were de novo at given depth. CD4 and CD8 repertoire contributions could not be separated without sorting.

Only in-frame clones appear in the TCRdb table, and some are missing; sequencing was by immunoSEQ multiplex PCR. The sample holds roughly 30,000 clones; about 93% are singletons and the top ten take about 2.3%. This sample's time point: recipient sample about 28 days before transplant, after cytoreduction. Turning to this clone: Antigen specificity is unknown.

The sequence was collected from a man in his forties or fifties with acute myeloid leukemia. Some clones in this sample may be carry-over from other donors' samples. Material: peripheral blood mononuclear cells, obtained before stem cell transplant.

The CDR3 spells CASSFPDTYGNTIYF. CDR3 nucleotide sequence: TGTGCCAGCAGTTTCCCCGACACCTATGGAAACACCATATATTTT. The rearrangement uses TRBV28 and TRBJ1-3, with unresolved D. V lost 3 bases to trimming and J lost 3 bases, with 12 bases between them. The V gene's germline CDR1 is MDHEN and CDR2 SYDVKM. The CDR3 totals 15 residues.